This T cell receptor beta chain was retrieved from a study of T cells in localized non-small cell lung cancer. Notes on the study in general: The tumor had only one region sequenced, so heterogeneity remains possible. Elevated blood T cell density was associated with longer overall survival. Researchers found a median roughly 50 of the top 100 tumor clones in adjacent lung. The study found T cell clonality highest in uninvolved adjacent lung, above tumor.

This clone appeared many times. Antigen unknown. This specimen includes other DNA sequences encoding the same CDR3. Sequenced by immunoSEQ multiplex PCR; TCRdb stores in-frame clones only, minus some. The profile shows more than 100,000 clones, 89% of them singletons. Germline V gene lookup returns CDR1 MDHEN and CDR2 SYDVKM. V lost 3 bases, J lost 6 bases, and 11 bases lay in between. The CDR3 covers 14 residues. Here the sequenced sample was peripheral blood, taken before any cancer treatment. The sequence was collected from a female donor older than 55 with stage I lung adenocarcinoma. The V and J genes are TRBV28 and TRBJ2-2; weak D call: TRBD1 (6 bases). The CDR3 DNA sequence: TGTGCCAGCAGTTTTGCAGGGGTCCCCGGGGAGCTGTTTTTT. Protein: CASSFAGVPGELFF.